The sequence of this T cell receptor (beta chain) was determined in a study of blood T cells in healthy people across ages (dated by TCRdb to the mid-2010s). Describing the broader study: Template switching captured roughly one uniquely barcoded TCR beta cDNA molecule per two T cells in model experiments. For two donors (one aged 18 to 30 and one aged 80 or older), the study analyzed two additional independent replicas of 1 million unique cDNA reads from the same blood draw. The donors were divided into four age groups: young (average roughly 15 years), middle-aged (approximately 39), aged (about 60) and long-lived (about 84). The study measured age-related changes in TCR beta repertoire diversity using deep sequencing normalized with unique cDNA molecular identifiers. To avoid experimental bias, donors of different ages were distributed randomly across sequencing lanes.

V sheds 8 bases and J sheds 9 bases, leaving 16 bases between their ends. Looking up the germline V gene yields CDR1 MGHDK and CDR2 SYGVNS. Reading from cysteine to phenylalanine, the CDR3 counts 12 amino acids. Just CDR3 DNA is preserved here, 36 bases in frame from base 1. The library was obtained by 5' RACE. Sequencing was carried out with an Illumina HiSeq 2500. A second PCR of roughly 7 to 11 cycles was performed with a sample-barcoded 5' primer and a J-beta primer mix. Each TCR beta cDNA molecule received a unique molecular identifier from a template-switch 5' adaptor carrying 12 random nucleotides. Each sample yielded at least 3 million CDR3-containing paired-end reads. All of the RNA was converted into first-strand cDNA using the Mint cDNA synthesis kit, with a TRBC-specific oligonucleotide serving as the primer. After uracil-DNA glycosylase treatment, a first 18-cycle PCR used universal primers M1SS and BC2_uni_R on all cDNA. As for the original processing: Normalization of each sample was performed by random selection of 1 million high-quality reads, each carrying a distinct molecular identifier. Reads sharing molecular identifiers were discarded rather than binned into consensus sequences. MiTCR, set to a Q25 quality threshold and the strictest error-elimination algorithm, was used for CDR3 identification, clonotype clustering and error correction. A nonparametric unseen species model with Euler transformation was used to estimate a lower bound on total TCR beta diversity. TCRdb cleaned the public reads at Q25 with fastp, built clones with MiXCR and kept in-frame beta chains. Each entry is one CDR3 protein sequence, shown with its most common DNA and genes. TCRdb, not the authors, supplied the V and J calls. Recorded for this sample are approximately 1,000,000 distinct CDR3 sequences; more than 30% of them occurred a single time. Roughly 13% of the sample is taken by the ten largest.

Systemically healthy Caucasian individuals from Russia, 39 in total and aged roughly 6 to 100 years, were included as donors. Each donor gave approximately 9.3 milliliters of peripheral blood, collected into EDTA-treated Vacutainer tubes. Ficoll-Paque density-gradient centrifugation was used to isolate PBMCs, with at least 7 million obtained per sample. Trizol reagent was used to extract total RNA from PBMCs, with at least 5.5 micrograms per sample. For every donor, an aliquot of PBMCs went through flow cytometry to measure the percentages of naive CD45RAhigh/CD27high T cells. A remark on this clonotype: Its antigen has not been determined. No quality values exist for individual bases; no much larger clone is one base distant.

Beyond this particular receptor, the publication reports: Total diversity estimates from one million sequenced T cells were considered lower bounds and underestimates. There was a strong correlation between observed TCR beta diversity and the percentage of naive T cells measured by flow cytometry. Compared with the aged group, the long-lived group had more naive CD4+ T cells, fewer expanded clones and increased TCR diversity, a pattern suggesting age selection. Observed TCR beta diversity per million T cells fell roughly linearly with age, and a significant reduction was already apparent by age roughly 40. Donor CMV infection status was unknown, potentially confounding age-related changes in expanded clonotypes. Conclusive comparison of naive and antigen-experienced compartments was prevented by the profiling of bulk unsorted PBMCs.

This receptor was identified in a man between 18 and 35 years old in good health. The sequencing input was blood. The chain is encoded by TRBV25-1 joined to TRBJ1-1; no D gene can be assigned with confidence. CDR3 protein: CASGRMTGKAFF. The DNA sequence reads TGTGCCAGCGGTAGGATGACGGGCAAAGCTTTCTTT.